Detailed here is one T cell receptor beta chain. This table comes from immunoSEQ multiplex PCR, and its TCRdb copy is limited to in-frame clones, with some not included. The sample has about 150,000 clones; around 75% are singletons. Enrolled during active infection, Seattle patients were then followed longitudinally. The CDR3 is made up of 16 amino acids. CDR1 is MNHEY and CDR2 is SVGAGI in the germline V gene. The V gene end was trimmed by 2 bases and the J gene end by 8 bases; junction bases not matched to a gene: 10. These data belong to a study of blood T cell repertoires in COVID-19. The sequenced sample consisted of peripheral blood. V gene TRBV6-5 combines with J gene TRBJ1-3; 9 bases are a match to TRBD1. This sequence originates from a woman aged 70-85 years with COVID-19, enrolled during active disease. CDR3 in DNA: TGTGCCAGCAGTTACCTATCCCCGGACAGGGGACACACCATATATTTT. Residues: CASSYLSPDRGHTIYF.